These 25 T cell receptor beta chains originate from one sample sequenced in a study of Graves' ophthalmopathy and Graves' hyperthyroidism. Amplification of TCR beta CDR3 regions used RNA transcripts. A first-round RT-PCR used HTBI primers, followed by a second-round multiplex PCR. From the multiplex PCR reads, TCRdb called clonotypes with MiXCR, one entry per CDR3 protein. Found here are 580,000 or so distinct CDR3 sequences, less than 45% of them singletons; the top ten hold approximately 4.1%. The source material was peripheral blood or thyroid tissue (not recorded which). All receptors come from an adult man with Graves' hyperthyroidism.

This chain uses TRBV10-3 with TRBJ2-7, with 9 bases aligning to TRBD1. This CDR3 spans 17 amino acids. CDR1 and CDR2 (germline): ENHRY, SYGVKD. J gave up 2 bases and V 4 bases, and 12 bases lay outside the gene matches. The CDR3 sequence: CAISARLPGQGPYEQYF. The CDR3 DNA is TGTGCCATCAGTGCTAGGTTGCCGGGACAGGGACCCTACGAGCAGTACTTC.

This clonotype was counted ten times or more. J is TRBJ1-1 and V is TRBV11-2; D not certain. This CDR3 has 12 amino acids. Germline V gene data show CDR1 as SGHAT and CDR2 as FQNNGV. V was cut by 5 bases and J by 7 bases, with 11 bases left in between. The DNA of the CDR3 is TGTGCCAGCAGCCTTCAGCGCATTGAAGCTTTCTTT. Translated: CASSLQRIEAFF.

The CDR3 coding sequence is TGCGCCAGCAGCCTGACAGGACAGGGGGCTGGAAACACCATATATTTT. Translated: CASSLTGQGAGNTIYF. The chain employs TRBV5-1 and TRBJ1-3; 10 bases agree with TRBD1. V dropped 4 bases and J dropped 2; count of bases not matched to a gene: 6. The CDR3 is 16 amino acids. Per germline, CDR1 SGHRS and CDR2 YFSETQ. Using reference TRBV5-1 and TRBJ1-3 for the parts outside the CDR3, the full variable domain is KAGVTQTPRYLIKTRGQQVTLSCSPISGHRSVSWYQQTPGQGLQFLFEYFSETQRNKGNFPGRFSGRQFSNSRSEMNVSTLELGDSALYLCASSLTGQGAGNTIYFGEGSWLTVV.

Ten or more counts support this clonotype. V and J are TRBV6-6 and TRBJ1-5; 7 bases line up with TRBD1. Germline values: CDR1 MNHNY, CDR2 SVGAGI (reference sequence). V shed 2 bases, J shed 0 bases, and the junction held 4 bases outside the gene matches. CDR3 size: 16 residues. The CDR3 region is CASSYLGTDSNQPQHF. The CDR3 DNA is TGTGCCAGCAGTTACCTTGGGACAGATAGCAATCAGCCCCAGCATTTT.

This rearrangement joins TRBV29-1 to TRBJ1-5, with 12 bases matching TRBD1. Unmatched junction bases numbered 9, after V lost 6 bases and J lost 6 bases. Germline loops: CDR1 SQVTM, CDR2 ANQGSEA. The CDR3 runs to 15 residues. CDR3 sequence: CSVIPGQGAGQPQHF. In nucleotides, the CDR3 is TGCAGCGTGATCCCGGGACAGGGGGCCGGTCAGCCCCAGCATTTT.

The rearrangement joins TRBV15 to TRBJ2-5; the D is unclear. Trimming removed 0 bases at V and 2 bases at J, with 13 bases between. This CDR3 region has 16 residues. From germline, CDR1 is LNHNV and CDR2 YYDKDF (reference sequence). The DNA of the CDR3 is TGTGCCACCAGCAGAGATCCCAACATTGCGCAAGAGACCCAGTACTTC. As protein: CATSRDPNIAQETQYF.

Only a few counts were recorded for this clonotype. The V and J genes are TRBV25-1 and TRBJ2-3; 7 nucleotides match TRBD1. This CDR3 has 13 residues. Germline CDR1 MGHDK, CDR2 SYGVNS. V trimming: 5 bases; J trimming: 5 bases; junction bases outside the gene matches: 4. The CDR3 DNA follows: TGTGCCAGCAGTAGACAGGGTATAGATACGCAGTATTTT. It specifies CASSRQGIDTQYF. Full variable domain (remainder filled in from reference TRBV25-1 and TRBJ2-3): EADIYQTPRYLVIGTGKKITLECSQTMGHDKMYWYQQDPGMELHLIHYSYGVNSTEKGDLSSESTVSRIRTEHFPLTLESARPSHTSQYLCASSRQGIDTQYFGPGTRLTVL.

The chain recombines TRBV6-1 with TRBJ2-3; 10 positions agree with TRBD1. J gave up 1 base and V 6 bases, and 7 bases lay outside the gene matches. Germline CDR1 MNHNS, CDR2 SASEGT. This CDR3 contains 16 residues. This CDR3 reads CASRFDGTGGTDTQYF. In nucleotides, the CDR3 is TGTGCCAGCAGATTCGACGGGACAGGGGGCACAGATACGCAGTATTTT.

This chain links TRBV29-1 with TRBJ2-5, with D unclear. The V and J ends lost 2 bases and 1 base respectively, with 5 bases between them. There are 12 residues in the CDR3. Germline lookup yields CDR1 SQVTM and CDR2 ANQGSEA. CDR3 nucleotides: TGCAGCGTTGAAACATTCCAAGAGACCCAGTACTTC. Its protein is CSVETFQETQYF.

This clonotype was seen at least ten times. The chain carries TRBV5-6 and TRBJ1-1; a possible D gene is TRBD1 (5 bases). This CDR3 has 13 residues. Between the trimmed V and J ends, which lost 3 bases and 5 bases, there was a span of 11 bases. Germline CDR1 SGHDT, CDR2 YYEEEE. The CDR3 bases are TGTGCCAGCAGCTCGATCGGGGGGACTGAAGCTTTCTTT. Translated: CASSSIGGTEAFF. Together with reference TRBV5-6 and TRBJ1-1, the CDR3 gives the full variable domain: DAGVTQSPTHLIKTRGQQVTLRCSPKSGHDTVSWYQQALGQGPQFIFQYYEEEERQRGNFPDRFSGHQFPNYSSELNVNALLLGDSALYLCASSSIGGTEAFFGQGTRLTVV.

This clonotype was seen repeatedly, ten times or more. The chain carries TRBV5-1 and TRBJ1-1; D is unclear. V was cut by 0 bases and J by 1 base, with 7 bases left in between. The CDR3 covers 14 residues. CDR1 SGHRS and CDR2 YFSETQ come from the germline V gene. CDR3 loop: CASSLDGENTEAFF. Written as DNA, the CDR3 is TGCGCCAGCAGCTTGGATGGGGAGAACACTGAAGCTTTCTTT. Full variable domain (rest looked up from reference TRBV5-1 and TRBJ1-1): KAGVTQTPRYLIKTRGQQVTLSCSPISGHRSVSWYQQTPGQGLQFLFEYFSETQRNKGNFPGRFSGRQFSNSRSEMNVSTLELGDSALYLCASSLDGENTEAFFGQGTRLTVV.

The chain has TRBV5-5 and TRBJ2-1, with 9 bases identical to TRBD2. This CDR3 has 13 residues. After removal of 2 bases from V and 13 bases from J, the junction contained 7 bases not matched to a gene. From germline, CDR1 is SGHKS and CDR2 YYEKEE (reference sequence). The CDR3 is CASSLVPSGVQFF. CDR3 DNA: TGTGCCAGCAGCTTAGTTCCTAGCGGGGTCCAGTTCTTC.

This clonotype was recorded a few times. This chain links TRBV28 with TRBJ2-5; 9 bases match TRBD2. V lost 5 bases and J lost 1; bases outside the gene matches: 8. The CDR3 spans 16 residues. The germline V gene has CDR1 MDHEN and CDR2 SYDVKM. This CDR3 is CASSDRLAVLQETQYF. The CDR3 nucleotides read TGTGCCAGCAGTGACCGACTAGCGGTCCTCCAAGAGACCCAGTACTTC.

This clonotype was picked up a small number of times. The rearrangement uses TRBV5-1 and TRBJ2-5; 13 nucleotides line up with TRBD2. The length of the CDR3 is 16 residues. Per the germline V gene, CDR1 is SGHRS and CDR2 is YFSETQ. Trimming cost V 4 bases and J 3 bases; bases outside gene matches: 6. In DNA form, the CDR3 reads TGCGCCAGCAGCCCGGGACTAGCGGGGTTGGAAGAGACCCAGTACTTC. Encoded protein: CASSPGLAGLEETQYF.

This clonotype was seen at least ten times. This rearrangement joins TRBV5-4 to TRBJ2-5, with 13 bases identical to TRBD2. Germline CDR1 and CDR2: SGHNT and YYREEE (reference sequence). The CDR3 totals 16 residues. V gave up 4 bases and J gave up 7 bases; unmatched junction bases: 10. CDR3 amino acids: CASSTGTSGDIGTQYF. The CDR3 DNA is TGTGCCAGCAGCACGGGGACTAGCGGGGATATAGGGACCCAGTACTTC.

The gene calls are TRBV29-1 and TRBJ1-3, with TRBD1 identical over 8 bases. V shed 0 bases, J shed 2 bases, and the junction held 6 bases outside the gene matches. Germline V CDR1 and CDR2: SQVTM, ANQGSEA. There are 16 residues in the CDR3. CDR3 sequence: CSVEESSGGTGNTIYF. CDR3 nucleotides: TGCAGCGTTGAAGAGAGTTCAGGGGGCACTGGAAACACCATATATTTT.

This clonotype was seen many times. The junction does not match germline at one end; this may be a read error. V is TRBV2 and J is TRBJ2-7; 8 bases match TRBD2. Germline lookup yields CDR1 SNHLY and CDR2 FYNNEI. The CDR3 consists of 13 residues. The CDR3, as DNA: TGTGCCAGCCGTGATAGCGGGATGGGCGAGCAGTACTTC. It is translated as CASRDSGMGEQYF.

This clonotype was found once. This chain joins TRBV29-1 and TRBJ1-1, with D possibly TRBD1 on 5 matching bases. This CDR3 is built from 11 residues. CDR1 is SQVTM, CDR2 ANQGSEA, per germline. For the CDR3, the DNA is TGCAGAATCCAGGGTGGCACTGAAGCTTTCTTT. It translates to CRIQGGTEAFF.

This clonotype was counted at least ten times. The CDR3 region has the DNA TGCGCCAGCAGAGATAGCGGGTCCGTGAACACTGAAGCTTTCTTT. Its translation is CASRDSGSVNTEAFF. The V call is TRBV5-1, the J call TRBJ1-1; D is uncertain. Looked up from germline, CDR1 is SGHRS and CDR2 is YFSETQ. The CDR3 totals 15 residues. V was clipped by 5 bases and J by 0 bases, with 14 bases between them.

This clonotype has only one observation. This chain connects TRBV9 to TRBJ2-5; D is possibly TRBD1 or TRBD2 (6 bases each). Germline V gene lookup returns CDR1 SGDLS and CDR2 YYNGEE. The CDR3 extends over 16 amino acids. V lost 4 bases and J 1 base, leaving 17 bases between the germline ends. The CDR3 bases are TGTGCCAGCAGCCCCCAACAGGGAGGTCCCCAAGAGACCCAGTACTTC. Encoded protein: CASSPQQGGPQETQYF. The whole variable domain, remainder taken from reference TRBV9 and TRBJ2-5, is DSGVTQTPKHLITATGQRVTLRCSPRSGDLSVYWYQQSLDQGLQFLIQYYNGEERAKGNILERFSAQQFPDLHSELNLSSLELGDSALYFCASSPQQGGPQETQYFGPGTRLLVL.

Worth noting for this clonotype: Compared with germline, one end of the junction differs, possibly owing to a read error. The chain couples TRBV7-7 to TRBJ1-3; D remains ambiguous. Germline V gives CDR1 SSHAT, CDR2 FNYEAQ (reference sequence). The CDR3 contains 10 residues. In DNA form, the CDR3 reads TGTGCTAGCAGCTTAGTTCAGGCCAGCTTT. It specifies CASSLVQASF. Full variable domain (missing parts from reference TRBV7-7 and TRBJ1-3): GAGVSQSPRYKVTKRGQDVTLRCDPISSHATLYWYQQALGQGPEFLTYFNYEAQPDKSGLPSDRFSAERPEGSISTLTIQRTEQRDSAMYRCASSLVQASFGEGSWLTVV.

This clonotype was counted at least ten times. This chain links TRBV7-9 with TRBJ1-1; 10 bases map to TRBD1. V trimming: 4 bases; J trimming: 3 bases; junction bases outside the gene matches: 8. Germline CDR1 and CDR2: SEHNR and FQNEAQ (reference sequence). The CDR3 length is 16 residues. The CDR3, as DNA: TGTGCCAGCAGCTCCTCGACAGGGGGCTGGTACACTGAAGCTTTCTTT. Amino acids: CASSSSTGGWYTEAFF.

This clonotype was detected many times. The gene calls are TRBV14 and TRBJ1-4; D may be TRBD1 (5 bases). V lost 4 bases and J 6 bases, leaving 18 bases between the germline ends. Germline values: CDR1 SGHDN, CDR2 FVKESK. The CDR3 has 16 amino acids. CDR3 protein: CASSPSPGGDDEKLFF. CDR3 in DNA: TGTGCCAGCAGCCCAAGCCCGGGAGGGGATGATGAAAAACTGTTTTTT.

This clonotype was seen at least ten times. This sequence joins TRBV20-1 and TRBJ1-5; 9 bases align to TRBD1. This CDR3 is built from 13 residues. Germline CDR1 reads DFQATT; CDR2 reads SNEGSKA (reference sequence). V lost 4 bases and J lost 3; bases outside the gene matches: 1. This CDR3 is CSANRGPNQPQHF. CDR3 coding DNA: TGCAGTGCTAACAGGGGGCCCAATCAGCCCCAGCATTTT.

This clonotype showed up just a few times. V and J are TRBV18 and TRBJ2-7; D ambiguous. CDR1 KGHSH and CDR2 LQKENI come from the germline V gene. The CDR3 loop spans 13 amino acids. V lost 2 bases and J 5 bases, leaving 10 bases between the germline ends. CDR3 bases: TGTGCCAGCTCACCAGGGTTCTTTGACGAGCAGTACTTC. Residues: CASSPGFFDEQYF.